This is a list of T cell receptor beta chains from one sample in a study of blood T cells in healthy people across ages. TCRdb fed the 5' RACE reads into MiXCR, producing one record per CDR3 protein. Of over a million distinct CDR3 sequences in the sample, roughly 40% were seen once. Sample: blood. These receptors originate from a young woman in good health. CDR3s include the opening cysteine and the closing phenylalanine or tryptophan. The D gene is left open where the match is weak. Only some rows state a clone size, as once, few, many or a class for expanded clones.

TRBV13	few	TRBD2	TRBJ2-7	TGTGCCAGCAGCCGCGGGACTACCAACTACGAGCAGTACTTC	CASSRGTTNYEQYF
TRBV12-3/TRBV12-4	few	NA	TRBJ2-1	TGTGCCAGCAGTTCACAGGGGGCAAGCGGGAGCACTGAGCAGTTCTTC	CASSSQGASGSTEQFF
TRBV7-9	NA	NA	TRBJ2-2	TGTGCCAGCAGCTTATTCAGCGTCGCGAACACCGGGGAGCTGTTTTTT	CASSLFSVANTGELFF
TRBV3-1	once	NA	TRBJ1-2	TGTGCCAACAGCCAAGGGCCAGGGGCCGGCTATGGCTACACCTTC	CANSQGPGAGYGYTF
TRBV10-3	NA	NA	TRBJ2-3	TGTGCCATCAGTGCGCAGGGCCGTTCAGATACGCAGTATTTT	CAISAQGRSDTQYF
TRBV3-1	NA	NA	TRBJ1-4	TGTGCCAGCAGCCCAGCAGGACCCTCAACTAATGAAAAACTGTTTTTT	CASSPAGPSTNEKLFF
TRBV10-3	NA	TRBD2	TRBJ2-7	TGTGCCATCAGCCCCGGGACTAGCGGAACCTACGAGCAGTACTTC	CAISPGTSGTYEQYF
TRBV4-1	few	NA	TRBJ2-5	TGCGCCAGCAGCCAAGGTGTAGGGCGCTGGGAGACCCAGTACTTC	CASSQGVGRWETQYF
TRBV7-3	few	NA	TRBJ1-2	TGTGCCAGCAGCTTAGCACCTAACTATGGCTACACCTTC	CASSLAPNYGYTF
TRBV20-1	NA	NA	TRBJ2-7	TGCAGCCCGGACCGACTGGACCACTACGAGCAGTACTTC	CSPDRLDHYEQYF
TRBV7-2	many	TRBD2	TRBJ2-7	TGTGCCAGCAGCTTGACTAGCCAGGGAACCTACGAGCAGTACTTC	CASSLTSQGTYEQYF
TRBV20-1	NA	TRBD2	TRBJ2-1	TGCAGTGCTAGAGCTGGACTAGCCCCCTACAATGAGCAGTTCTTC	CSARAGLAPYNEQFF
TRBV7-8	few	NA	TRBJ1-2	TGTGCCAGCAGCCCTAGTACTCAGGCGACTTATGGCTACACCTTC	CASSPSTQATYGYTF
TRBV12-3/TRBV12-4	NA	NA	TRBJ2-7	TGTGCCAGCAGTCTCCCCGGACTACTAATCGCCAATGAGCAGTACTTC	CASSLPGLLIANEQYF
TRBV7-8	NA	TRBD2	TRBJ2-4	TGTGCCAGCAGCTCGAGTCAAGCGGGAGGGCCTGGTGAGCAGTACTTC	CASSSSQAGGPGEQYF
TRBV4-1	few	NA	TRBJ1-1	TGCGCCAGCAGCCGAGACGACAGGCAGGGGAACACTGAAGCTTTCTTT	CASSRDDRQGNTEAFF
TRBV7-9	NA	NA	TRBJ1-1	TGTGCCAGCAGCCCAAAGGACAGCTCCCCTGAAGCTTTCTTT	CASSPKDSSPEAFF
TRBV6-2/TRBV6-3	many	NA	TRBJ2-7	TGTGCCAGCAGTTTACAGGGACGCGAGCAGTACTTC	CASSLQGREQYF
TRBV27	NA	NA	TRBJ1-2	TGTGCCAGCAGTTTATTAGGCTCCCCGGCGAACCATGGCTACACCTTC	CASSLLGSPANHGYTF
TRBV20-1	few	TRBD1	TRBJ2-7	TGCAGTGCTCCCGCTTCGGGACAGGGGTACGAGCAGTACTTC	CSAPASGQGYEQYF
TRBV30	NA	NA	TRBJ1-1	TGTGCCTGGAGTAGCACCGACAGTATGGGCGAAGCTTTCTTT	CAWSSTDSMGEAFF
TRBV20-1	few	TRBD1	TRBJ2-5	TGCAGTGCGCGGTGGGACAGGGATACCCAAGAGACCCAGTACTTC	CSARWDRDTQETQYF
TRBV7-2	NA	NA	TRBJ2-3	TGTGCCAGCAGCCAGGGATCCGGGGCAGTCGTCACAGATACGCAGTATTTT	CASSQGSGAVVTDTQYF
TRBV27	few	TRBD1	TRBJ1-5	TGTGCCAGCAGTTTCAGACAGGGGATTCAGCCCCAGCATTTT	CASSFRQGIQPQHF
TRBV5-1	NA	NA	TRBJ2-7	TGCGCCAGCAGCTCCTATAGTAGCGGACACTACGAGCAGTACTTC	CASSSYSSGHYEQYF
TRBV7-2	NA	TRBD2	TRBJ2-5	TGTGCCAGCAGCCTAGGGACTAGCGGGAGGTGGGGAGAGACCCAGTACTTC	CASSLGTSGRWGETQYF
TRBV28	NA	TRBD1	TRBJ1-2	TGTGCCAGCAGTACACTCAGGGGGCGCGACTATGGCTACACCTTC	CASSTLRGRDYGYTF
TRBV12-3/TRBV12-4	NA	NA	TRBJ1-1	TGTTCCAGCACCTGGACAAGGGGTCGGAACACTGAAGCTTTCTTT	CSSTWTRGRNTEAFF
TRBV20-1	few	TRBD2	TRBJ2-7	TGCAGTGCTAGAGATTTTAGCGGGGGGGCCTACGAGCAGTACTTC	CSARDFSGGAYEQYF
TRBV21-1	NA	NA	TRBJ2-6	TGTGCCAGCAGCAAAGATGTGGACAGGTTTAGCTCTGGGGCCAACGTCCTGACTTTC	CASSKDVDRFSSGANVLTF
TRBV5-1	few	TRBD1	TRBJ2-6	TGCGCCAGCAGCTTGGCCGGACAGGCAGCAGGTGTCCTGACTTTC	CASSLAGQAAGVLTF
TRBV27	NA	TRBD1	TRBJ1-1	TGTGCCAGCAGTTTAAAGCCCGATGGGGGGCATGGATACAGGGGCACTGAAGCTTTCTTT	CASSLKPDGGHGYRGTEAFF
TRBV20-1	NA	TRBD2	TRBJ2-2	TGCAGTGCTAAACTGGGACTAGCGGGCACCGGGGAGCTGTTTTTT	CSAKLGLAGTGELFF
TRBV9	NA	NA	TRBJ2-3	TGTGCCAGCAGCGCGACGGATCCTAGCACAGATACGCAGTATTTT	CASSATDPSTDTQYF
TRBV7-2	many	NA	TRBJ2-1	TGTGCCAGCAGCCCCTTCAATGAGCAGTTCTTC	CASSPFNEQFF
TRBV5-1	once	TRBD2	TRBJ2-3	TGCGCCAGCAGCTCCCCTAGCGGGATTGGTACAGATACGCAGTATTTT	CASSSPSGIGTDTQYF
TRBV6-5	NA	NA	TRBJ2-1	TGTGCCAGCAGTTCCCCACTATCAGCCCCCAGCTCCTACAATGAGCAGTTCTTC	CASSSPLSAPSSYNEQFF
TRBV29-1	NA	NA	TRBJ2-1	TGCAGCGTTGCCCCCAGCTCCTACAATGAGCAGTTCTTC	CSVAPSSYNEQFF
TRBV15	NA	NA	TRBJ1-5	TGTGCCACCAGCAGAGAGGGACGGAATAGCAATCAGCCCCAGCATTTT	CATSREGRNSNQPQHF
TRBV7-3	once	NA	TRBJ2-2	TGTGCCAGCAGGGCCCAGGGGGGCACTCACACCTGGGAGCTGTTTTTT	CASRAQGGTHTWELFF
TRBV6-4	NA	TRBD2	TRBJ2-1	TGTGCCGGCAGTGGATCTAGCGGGGGGGTCAATGAGCAGTTCTTC	CAGSGSSGGVNEQFF
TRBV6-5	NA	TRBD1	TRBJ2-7	TGTGCCAGCAGTTCATTGACAGGGGGCGGCTACGAGCAGTACTTC	CASSSLTGGGYEQYF
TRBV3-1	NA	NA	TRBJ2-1	TGTGCCAGCAGCCAAGGACAGCCCCAACTCCGTGATGAGCAGTTCTTC	CASSQGQPQLRDEQFF
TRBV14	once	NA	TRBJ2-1	TGTGCCAGCAGCCAAGATCGGGGAAAGCAGTTCTTC	CASSQDRGKQFF
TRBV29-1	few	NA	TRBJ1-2	TGCAGCGTTGAAGATTACTCTCAGCAGGACAGCAACCTCTATGGCTACACCTTC	CSVEDYSQQDSNLYGYTF
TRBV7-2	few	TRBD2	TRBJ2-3	TGTGCCAGCAGCCGACGGGGACTAGTAGTCGCAGATACGCAGTATTTT	CASSRRGLVVADTQYF
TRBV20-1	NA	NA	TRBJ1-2	TGCAGTGCTAGAGGAGTAGAAGCTAACTATGGCTACACCTTC	CSARGVEANYGYTF
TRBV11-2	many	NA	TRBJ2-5	TGTGCCAGCAGCTTAGAACTTGGCGGAAGCCGGACCCAGTACTTC	CASSLELGGSRTQYF
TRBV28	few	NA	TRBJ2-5	TGTGCCAGCACTTCCCCCCGCAGTTTCCAAGAGACCCAGTACTTC	CASTSPRSFQETQYF